This TCR beta chain stems from a study of control samples from healthy donors and cancer patients (dated by TCRdb to 2020 to 2021). CDR1 and CDR2 are read off the germline V gene as MNHEY and SVGEGT. The V and J ends are trimmed by 1 base and 5 bases, leaving 8 bases between them. Reading from cysteine to phenylalanine, the CDR3 counts 14 amino acids. The sequence is cut down to CDR3 DNA, 42 bases in frame from base 1. Library prep was done by the immunoSEQ multiplex PCR assay. Imported from immuneACCESS, the table was reduced by TCRdb to in-frame sequences with V and J called. These copies leave out some clones; in studies compared against another copy, an unresolved V gene accounts for under half, and the cause of the remainder is not known. This sample comprises roughly 150,000 clones, around 90% of them detected only once. The ten largest clones take up more than 1.5% of the sample. Concerning this clone: Its antigen specificity is not known. Qualities for individual bases were not recorded, and no much larger clone is one base off.

The chain employs TRBV6-2 or TRBV6-3 and TRBJ2-2, with no D gene named confidently. The sample taken for sequencing was blood. The TCR originated in a man younger than 35 in good health. This receptor has the CDR3 CASSYFSETGELFF. The nucleotide sequence is given as TGTGCCAGCAGTTACTTCTCGGAGACCGGGGAGCTGTTTTTT.